The 5 T cell receptor beta chains given below trace back to one sample, sequenced in a study of CD8 T cells in ankylosing spondylitis. One entry per CDR3 protein results from TCRdb running MiXCR on the 5' RACE reads. Altogether over 30,000 distinct CDR3 sequences are present, more than 15% being singletons, with the ten largest covering roughly 45%. The sample comprised blood. These receptors were taken from a male donor with ankylosing spondylitis or in good health (not recorded which).

The V call is TRBV20-1, the J call TRBJ2-5, with 10 bases identical to TRBD2. The CDR3 consists of 14 residues. Germline loops: CDR1 DFQATT, CDR2 SNEGSKA (reference sequence). The J segment lost 5 bases and the V segment lost 2 bases, leaving 5 bases of the junction unmatched. The CDR3 coding sequence is TGCAGTGCTAGAAAGCGGGAGGGCCGGGAGACCCAGTACTTC. Amino acid sequence: CSARKREGRETQYF.

V gene TRBV12-3 or TRBV12-4 combines with J gene TRBJ2-2; 9 bases align to TRBD2. The CDR3 contains 15 residues. J was trimmed by 3 bases and V by 7 bases; bases with no gene match: 6. The CDR3 sequence is CASTPAGGYTGELFF. In nucleotides, the CDR3 is TGTGCCAGCACCCCTGCGGGAGGGTACACCGGGGAGCTGTTTTTT.

This clonotype came up a few times. This chain uses TRBV6-6 with TRBJ2-3; D gene uncertain. Trimming cost V 8 bases and J 1 base, with 10 bases left between them. The germline CDR1 and CDR2 sequences are MNHNY and SVGAGI (reference sequence). This CDR3 has 13 amino acids. CDR3 DNA: TGTGCCAGCTTAGGAATCGGCACAGATACGCAGTATTTT. Its protein product is CASLGIGTDTQYF.

A word on this clonotype: Its ends do not fully match the called genes, so a read error is possible. V and J are TRBV24-1 and TRBJ2-3, with unresolved D. Germline CDR1 reads KGHDR; CDR2 reads SFDVKD. The CDR3 totals 12 residues. The CDR3 DNA is TGTGCCGCCAGCACCCCCACAGATACGCAGTATTTT. Translating it yields CAASTPTDTQYF.

The chain carries TRBV2 and TRBJ2-5; D is ambiguous. Germline-derived CDR1 and CDR2 are SNHLY and FYNNEI. The CDR3 length is 13 residues. Trimming left V 3 bases short and J 7 bases short, with 12 bases between. The CDR3 reads CASSDNRPGTQYF. CDR3 bases: TGTGCCAGCAGTGATAACCGACCTGGGACCCAGTACTTC.